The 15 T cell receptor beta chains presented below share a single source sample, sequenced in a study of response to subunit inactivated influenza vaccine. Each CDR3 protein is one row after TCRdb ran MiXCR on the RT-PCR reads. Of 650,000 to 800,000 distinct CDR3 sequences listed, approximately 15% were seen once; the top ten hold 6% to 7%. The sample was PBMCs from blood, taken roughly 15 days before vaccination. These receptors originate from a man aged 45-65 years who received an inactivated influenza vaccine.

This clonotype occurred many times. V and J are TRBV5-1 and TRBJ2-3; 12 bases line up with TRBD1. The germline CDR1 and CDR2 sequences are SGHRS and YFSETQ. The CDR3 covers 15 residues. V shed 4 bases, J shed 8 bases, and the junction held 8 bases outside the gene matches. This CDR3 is CASSGPGQGAGTQYF. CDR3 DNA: TGCGCCAGCAGCGGCCCGGGACAGGGGGCAGGTACGCAGTATTTT. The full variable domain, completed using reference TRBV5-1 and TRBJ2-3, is KAGVTQTPRYLIKTRGQQVTLSCSPISGHRSVSWYQQTPGQGLQFLFEYFSETQRNKGNFPGRFSGRQFSNSRSEMNVSTLELGDSALYLCASSGPGQGAGTQYFGPGTRLTVL.

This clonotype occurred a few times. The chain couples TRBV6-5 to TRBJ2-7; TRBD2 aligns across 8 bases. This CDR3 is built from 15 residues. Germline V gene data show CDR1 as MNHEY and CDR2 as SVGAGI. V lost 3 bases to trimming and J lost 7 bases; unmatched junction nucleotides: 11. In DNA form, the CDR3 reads TGTGCCAGCAGTTATAGGCTAGCGGGTTCTGATGAGCAGTACTTC. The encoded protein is CASSYRLAGSDEQYF.

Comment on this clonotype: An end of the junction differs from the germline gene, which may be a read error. CDR3 residues: CASRLAPTGGYNEQFF. The CDR3 DNA sequence: TGCGCCAGCAGATTGGCTCCGACAGGGGGCTACAATGAGCAGTTCTTC. The rearrangement links TRBV5-1 to TRBJ2-1; TRBD1 matches at 9 bases. The CDR3 length is 16 residues. Germline-derived CDR1 and CDR2 are SGHRS and YFSETQ.

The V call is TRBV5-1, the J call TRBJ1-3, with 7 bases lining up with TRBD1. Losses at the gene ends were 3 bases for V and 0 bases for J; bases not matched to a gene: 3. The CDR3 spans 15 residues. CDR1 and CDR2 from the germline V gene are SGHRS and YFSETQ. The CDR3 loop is CASSSTGPSGNTIYF. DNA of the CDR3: TGCGCCAGCAGCTCGACAGGGCCCTCTGGAAACACCATATATTTT.

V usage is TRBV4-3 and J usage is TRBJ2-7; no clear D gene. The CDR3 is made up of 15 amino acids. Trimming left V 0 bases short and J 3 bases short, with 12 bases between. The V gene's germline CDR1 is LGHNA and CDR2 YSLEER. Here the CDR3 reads CASSQDYGPNYEQYF. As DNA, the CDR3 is TGCGCCAGCAGCCAAGATTACGGACCCAACTACGAGCAGTACTTC.

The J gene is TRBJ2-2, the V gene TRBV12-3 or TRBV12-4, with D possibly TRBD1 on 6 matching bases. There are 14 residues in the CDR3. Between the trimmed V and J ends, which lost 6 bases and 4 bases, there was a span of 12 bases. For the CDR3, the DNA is TGTGCCAGCAGGTGGACAGACGGCACCGGGGAGCTGTTTTTT. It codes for CASRWTDGTGELFF.

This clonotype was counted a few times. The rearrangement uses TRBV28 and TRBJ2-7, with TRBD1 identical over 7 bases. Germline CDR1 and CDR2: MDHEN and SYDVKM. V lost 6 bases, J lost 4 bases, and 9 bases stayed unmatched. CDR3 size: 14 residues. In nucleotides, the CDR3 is TGTGCCAGCAGGACGACAGGGACAGTTTACGAGCAGTACTTC. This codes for CASRTTGTVYEQYF.

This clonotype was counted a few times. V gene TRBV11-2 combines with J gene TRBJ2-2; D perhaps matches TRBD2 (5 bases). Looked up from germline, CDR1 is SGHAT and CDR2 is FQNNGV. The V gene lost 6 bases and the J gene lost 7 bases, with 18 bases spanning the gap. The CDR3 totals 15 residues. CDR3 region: CASSPGRGAGGELFF. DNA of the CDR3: TGTGCCAGCAGTCCCGGCCGGGGAGCCGGCGGGGAGCTGTTTTTT.

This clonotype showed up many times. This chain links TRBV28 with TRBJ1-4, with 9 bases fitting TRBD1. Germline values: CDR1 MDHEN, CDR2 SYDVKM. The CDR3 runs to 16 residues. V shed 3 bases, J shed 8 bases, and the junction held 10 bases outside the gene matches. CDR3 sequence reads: CASSFPRTGVMEKLFF. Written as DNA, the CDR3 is TGTGCCAGCAGTTTTCCGAGGACAGGGGTTATGGAAAAACTGTTTTTT.

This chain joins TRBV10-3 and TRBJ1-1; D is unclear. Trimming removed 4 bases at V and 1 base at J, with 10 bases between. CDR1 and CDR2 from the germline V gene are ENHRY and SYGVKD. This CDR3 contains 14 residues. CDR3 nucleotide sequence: TGTGCCATCAGTGGAGAGAGGTCGAACACTGAAGCTTTCTTT. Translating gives CAISGERSNTEAFF.

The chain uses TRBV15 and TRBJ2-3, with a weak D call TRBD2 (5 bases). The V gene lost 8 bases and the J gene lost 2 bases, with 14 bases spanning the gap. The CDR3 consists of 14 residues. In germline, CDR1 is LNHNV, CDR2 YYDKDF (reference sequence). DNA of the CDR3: TGTGCCACCGGCCGAGGGATGAACACAGATACGCAGTATTTT. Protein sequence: CATGRGMNTDTQYF.

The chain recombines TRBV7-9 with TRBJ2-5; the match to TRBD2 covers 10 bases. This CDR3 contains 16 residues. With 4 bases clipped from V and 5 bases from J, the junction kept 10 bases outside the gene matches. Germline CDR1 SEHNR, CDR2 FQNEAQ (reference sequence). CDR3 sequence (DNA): TGTGCCAGCAGCTCCAGAGCGGGAGGGCGAGTCGAGACCCAGTACTTC. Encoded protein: CASSSRAGGRVETQYF.

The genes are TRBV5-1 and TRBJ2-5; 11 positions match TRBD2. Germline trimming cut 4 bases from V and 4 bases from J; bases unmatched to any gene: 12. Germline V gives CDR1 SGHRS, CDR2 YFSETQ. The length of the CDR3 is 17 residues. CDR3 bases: TGCGCCAGCAGCCCCAACCTGGGACTAGCGGCAGCAGAGACCCAGTACTTC. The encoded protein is CASSPNLGLAAAETQYF.

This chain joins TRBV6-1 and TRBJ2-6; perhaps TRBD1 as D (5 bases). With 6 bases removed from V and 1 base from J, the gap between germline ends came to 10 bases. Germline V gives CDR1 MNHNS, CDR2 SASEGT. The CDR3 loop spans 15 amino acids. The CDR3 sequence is CASRQKGSGANVLTF. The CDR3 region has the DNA TGTGCCAGCAGGCAGAAGGGGTCTGGGGCCAACGTCCTGACTTTC.

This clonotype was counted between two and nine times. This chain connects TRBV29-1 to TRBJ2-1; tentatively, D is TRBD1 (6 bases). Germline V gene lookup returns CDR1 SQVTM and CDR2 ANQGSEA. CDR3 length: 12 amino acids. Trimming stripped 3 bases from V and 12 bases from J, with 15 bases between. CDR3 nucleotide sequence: TGCAGCGTTGAGGATCAGGGGCAAAGGCAGTTCTTC. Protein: CSVEDQGQRQFF.